One T cell receptor (beta chain) is described in this entry. Its binding antigen is unknown. Base qualities were left out, and no much larger clone turns up one base away. TCR CDR3 regions were amplified from genomic DNA by multiplex PCR using the deep immunoSEQ assay. For each cell subset, the extracted genomic DNA was distributed evenly across all wells of several immunoSEQ 96-well plates, and each plate served as one replicate. For sorted subsets, around 200 ng genomic DNA, equal to about 30,000 T cell genomes, was loaded into each replicate PCR. Purified libraries were measured with a Qubit 3.0 fluorometer, size-checked on a Bioanalyzer 2100, and measured again with the KAPA Library Quantification kit. Every immunoSEQ 96-well plate was sequenced on a dedicated single-read 150-cycle Illumina NextSeq 550 flow cell. Under the source paper's analysis protocol: Because only junctional sequences without quality scores were contained in the immunoSEQ output, filtering matching that applied to full-length reads could not be performed. To assign V/J genes and CDR3, sequences were annotated against IMGT germline references using PyIR, a Python wrapper for IgBLAST v1.9. Reads were removed for weak V/J assignments (E-value above 1e-6), missing CDR3, stop codons, out-of-frame junctions, or ambiguous translated residues. V3J clonotypes were defined as sequences sharing an identical inferred V gene, J gene, and CDR3 amino acid sequence. Percentage overlap between repertoires was computed as shared unique clonotypes divided by the size of the smaller repertoire. Richness of each repertoire was evaluated using RTK rarefaction, the Chao1 estimator, and Recon v2.1 estimates of unobserved clonotypes. Generation probabilities for all TCRbeta clonotypes obtained by the gDNA method from a handful of donors were computed using OLGA. The source is immuneACCESS, and TCRdb retained only in-frame sequences with V and J called. Part of the clones is not carried over; for the studies checked, unresolved V genes explain less than half of this, and the remainder is unexplained. D and trimming come from the DNA, and the V and J calls and clone size come from that table. For this sample there are approximately 640,000 clones; 90% appear just once. The ten largest clones represent about a third of the sample.

The data are from a study of shared clonotypes between healthy human individuals (dated by TCRdb to the early 2020s). Regarding the research as a whole: A couple of women and a few men aged 18 to 49 years were included in the cohort. For each donor, CD4 naive and CD4 memory were each given three plates, CD8 naive was given two plates, and CD8 memory was given one plate. To estimate repertoire size and how much clonotypes are shared between individuals, the study performed deep sequencing of blood TCR repertoires from about 5 healthy adults. To increase sequencing depth and limit assay-specific biases, different laboratories used diverse techniques to prepare libraries and sequence TCR repertoires. Between about 0.94 and 8.9 billion PBMCs per donor were obtained by leukapheresis.

The CDR3 numbers 16 residues from cysteine through phenylalanine. Of all the DNA, just the CDR3 is kept, 48 bases in frame from base 1. Trimming costs V 2 bases and J 7 bases, and their ends lie 18 bases apart. The germline V gene (reference sequence) sets CDR1 to LNHNV and CDR2 to YYDKDF. Points the paper makes about the study in general: Naive subsets generally had larger estimated clonotype richness than memory subsets did. Because the study included only a small number of donors, the genetic and exposure-history diversity represented was limited. Compared with non-shared clonotypes, the clonotypes found in all four sorted-subset donors had higher generation probabilities. Sampling was restricted to blood, and TCR repertoires in tissues likely differ from the TCR repertoires found in blood. Even with the large sequencing depth, rarefaction of the sorted-subset datasets indicated that sequencing was incomplete. When a handful of donors were compared, the shared fraction of clonotypes was about 5.2% for naive CD4, less than 4% for naive CD8, 2.3% for memory CD4, and 0.4% for memory CD8. Pairwise subsampling indicated that sequencing depth was expected to affect the degree of clonotype sharing among donors.

Donors were healthy HIV-negative adults with no recently reported acute infections or vaccinations. All donors were Caucasian adults living in Nashville, Tennessee, USA. CD8 memory samples consisted of magnetically selected CD45RO+ cells combined with CCR7-negative CD45RA+ effector memory (TemRA) cells. After blood collection by leukapheresis, PBMCs were isolated using Ficoll-Histopaque density gradient centrifugation and then cryopreserved in the vapor phase of liquid nitrogen. Analytical flow cytometry was used to check the purity and quantity of every magnetically sorted T cell population. Genomic DNA was isolated from every sorted fraction and measured by UV absorbance on a Nanodrop 2000c.

The chain joins TRBV15 to TRBJ2-1, with no confidently assigned D gene. The sequence came from a man aged 18 to 35 in good health. Some clones in this sample may be carry-over from other donors' samples. Material for sequencing was memory CD8+ T cells from PBMCs. Reading the label with the study, this specimen's cell subset or site is: CD45RO+ cells pooled with CCR7-negative TemRA cells. The CDR3 region: CATSRHPFDSVNEQFF. The nucleotides read TGTGCCACCAGCAGACACCCGTTTGATAGTGTGAATGAGCAGTTCTTC.